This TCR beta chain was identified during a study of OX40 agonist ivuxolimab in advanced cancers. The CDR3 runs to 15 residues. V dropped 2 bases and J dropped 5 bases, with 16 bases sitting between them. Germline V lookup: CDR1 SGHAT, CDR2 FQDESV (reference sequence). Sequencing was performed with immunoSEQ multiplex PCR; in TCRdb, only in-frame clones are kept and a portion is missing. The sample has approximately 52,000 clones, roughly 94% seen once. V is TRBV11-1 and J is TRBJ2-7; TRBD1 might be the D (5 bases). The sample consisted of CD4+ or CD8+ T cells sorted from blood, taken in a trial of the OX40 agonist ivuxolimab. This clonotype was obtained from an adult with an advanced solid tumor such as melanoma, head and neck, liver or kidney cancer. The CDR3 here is CASSLSFQGRNEQYF. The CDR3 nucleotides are TGTGCCAGCAGCTTAAGTTTTCAGGGAAGGAACGAGCAGTACTTC.